The 10 T cell receptor beta chains below were found in one sample sequenced in a study of vaccination effects on CD4 cells after COVID-19. Isolating CD4+ T cells followed around nine days of culture. Antigens of these TCRs are unknown. Only in-frame clones appear in the TCRdb table, and some are missing; sequencing was by immunoSEQ multiplex PCR. The sample holds 70,000 or so clones, around 77% seen once. Material: CD4+ T cells from PBMCs cultured without peptide, obtained before COVID-19 vaccination. All receptors derive from a human donor who received a COVID-19 vaccine.

The chain has TRBV4-2 and TRBJ2-1; D is undetermined. V was clipped by 1 base and J by 2 bases, with 9 bases between them. Germline V gives CDR1 LGHNA, CDR2 YNFKEQ. The CDR3 is 15 residues long. CDR3 nucleotide sequence: TGTGCCAGCAGCCAAGTCTCCCTGGCCTACAATGAGCAGTTCTTC. Protein product: CASSQVSLAYNEQFF.

V is TRBV5-8 and J is TRBJ2-5; the D call may be TRBD1 or TRBD2 (6 bases each). The CDR3 runs 16 residues. The V and J ends lost 4 bases and 2 bases respectively, with 18 bases between them. Germline CDR1 is SGHTS and CDR2 is YDEGEE. In nucleotides, the CDR3 is TGTGCCAGCAGCCTGAGGGGGGCGGTTGGACAAGAGACCCAGTACTTC. Amino acid sequence: CASSLRGAVGQETQYF.

The chain couples TRBV7-8 to TRBJ2-3, with 12 bases fitting TRBD2. J gave up 6 bases and V 4 bases, and 8 bases lay outside the gene matches. Germline V CDR1 and CDR2: SGHVS, FQNEAQ. The CDR3 spans 16 residues. The DNA for the CDR3 is TGTGCCAGCAGCTCCTCGGGACTAGCGGGTTCTGATACGCAGTATTTT. It encodes CASSSSGLAGSDTQYF.

The chain has TRBV24-1 and TRBJ2-3; no definite D call. CDR3 size: 12 residues. With 4 bases removed from V and 1 base from J, the gap between germline ends came to 2 bases. In germline, CDR1 is KGHDR, CDR2 SFDVKD. CDR3 region: CATSDRTDTQYF. DNA of the CDR3: TGTGCCACCAGTGACCGCACAGATACGCAGTATTTT.

The rearrangement joins TRBV20-1 to TRBJ1-2; D remains ambiguous. From germline, CDR1 is DFQATT and CDR2 SNEGSKA (reference sequence). Trimming removed 3 bases from V and 8 bases from J, with 7 bases in between. The CDR3 extends over 10 amino acids. CDR3 bases: TGCAGTGCTAGGGGTGACGGCTACACCTTC. Its translation: CSARGDGYTF.

This rearrangement joins TRBV27 to TRBJ1-2; a possible D gene is TRBD1 (6 bases). The CDR3 length is 13 residues. Germline V CDR1 and CDR2: MNHEY, SMNVEV (reference sequence). Trimming took off 7 bases at V and 8 bases at J, with 17 bases between the two ends. In nucleotides, the CDR3 is TGTGCCAGCACTGGGACACGGGGGAGCGGCTACACCTTC. This translates into CASTGTRGSGYTF.

This chain links TRBV18 with TRBJ2-1, with 10 positions matching TRBD2. This CDR3 region has 16 residues. J lost 2 bases, V lost 3 bases, and 4 bases had no gene match. Germline loops: CDR1 KGHSH, CDR2 LQKENI. CDR3 in DNA: TGTGCCAGCTCACCCCAAAGCGGGGGGGCCTACAATGAGCAGTTCTTC. Translation: CASSPQSGGAYNEQFF.

This clone was recorded a few times. V is TRBV5-4 and J is TRBJ2-1, with TRBD1 matching 7 bases. Germline trimming cut 0 bases from V and 2 bases from J; bases unmatched to any gene: 2. Per germline, CDR1 SGHNT and CDR2 YYREEE (reference sequence). This CDR3 has 15 residues. CDR3 DNA sequence: TGTGCCAGCAGCTTGGGACAGGGAGCCTACAATGAGCAGTTCTTC. Translation: CASSLGQGAYNEQFF.

The V and J genes are TRBV6-2 or TRBV6-3 and TRBJ2-2, with D tentatively TRBD1 or TRBD2 (5 bases each). In germline, CDR1 is MNHEY, CDR2 SVGEGT. CDR3 size: 15 residues. V gave up 3 bases and J gave up 2 bases, with 10 bases separating them. The CDR3 bases are TGTGCCAGCAGTTATGGGACGGCTAACACCGGGGAGCTGTTTTTT. As protein: CASSYGTANTGELFF.

This sequence joins TRBV6-5 and TRBJ2-1, with a tentative D call TRBD2 (5 bases). This CDR3 has 15 amino acids. The germline V gene encodes CDR1 MNHEY and CDR2 SVGAGI. V lost 0 bases, J lost 4 bases, and 10 bases lay in between. The CDR3, as DNA: TGTGCCAGCAGTTACTCGAGGGTTCAGTACAATGAGCAGTTCTTC. This sequence encodes CASSYSRVQYNEQFF.